The rows below give T cell receptor beta chains drawn from one sample of a study of post-analysis software for immune sequencing data. TCRdb re-called the PCR reads with MiXCR, one entry per CDR3 protein. The sample carries 170,000 or so distinct CDR3 sequences, 25% to 35% recorded once. Sequencing was carried out using blood. The source is a girl aged 10 to 17 with multiple sclerosis. CDR3s include the opening cysteine and the closing phenylalanine or tryptophan. A D gene is named only where the DNA matches it firmly. The size entry is marked missing in some rows and otherwise reads once, few, many or a size class.

V	size	J	D	DNA	CDR3
TRBV29-1	many	TRBJ1-1	.	TGCAGCACTACGACAGGGAACACTGAAGCTTTCTTT	CSTTTGNTEAFF
TRBV20-1	many	TRBJ2-3	.	TGCAGTGCTAGACCCGGACAGATACGCACAGATACGCAGTATTTT	CSARPGQIRTDTQYF
TRBV5-5	many	TRBJ2-3	.	TGTGCCAGCAGCTTGGCCGGCTTGCGCACAGATACGCAGTATTTT	CASSLAGLRTDTQYF
TRBV7-9	few	TRBJ2-1	TRBD2	TGTGCCAGCAGCTTAGGGCTACTAGCGGCCCTAAGTGGGGGTGAGCAGTTCTTC	CASSLGLLAALSGGEQFF
TRBV5-1	.	TRBJ1-4	TRBD1	TGCGCCAGCAGTACGACAGGGGTGGTCGAAAAACTGTTTTTT	CASSTTGVVEKLFF
TRBV4-2	few	TRBJ2-1	.	TGTGCCAGCAGCCAAGATAACCCAGTAAACTCCTACAATGAGCAGTTCTTC	CASSQDNPVNSYNEQFF
TRBV5-1	few	TRBJ1-1	TRBD1	TGCGCCAGCAGCCCAGGACAGGTTTTCGCTGAAGCTTTCTTT	CASSPGQVFAEAFF
TRBV9	few	TRBJ1-1	.	TGTGCCAGCAGCGTCGGTCAGAGGTTAATGAACACTGAAGCTTTCTTT	CASSVGQRLMNTEAFF
TRBV10-1	.	TRBJ2-1	.	TGCGCCAGTTCAAAACAGGGAATGTGCTACAATGAGCAGTTCTTC	CASSKQGMCYNEQFF
TRBV7-6	.	TRBJ1-2	.	TGTGCCAGCAGCTCCAGGGGAGACTATGGCTACACCTTC	CASSSRGDYGYTF
TRBV5-1	few	TRBJ2-7	TRBD1	TGCGCCAGCAGCTTCGGGAGCCGGGACAGGGGGTTTTATCACCACTACGAGCAGTACTTC	CASSFGSRDRGFYHHYEQYF
TRBV29-1	many	TRBJ2-5	TRBD2	TGCAGCGTTATACTAGCGGGAGACGAGACCCAGTACTTC	CSVILAGDETQYF
TRBV6-2/TRBV6-3	.	TRBJ2-7	.	TGTGCCAGCGGGGGAAGCGTATCCTACGAGCAGTACTTC	CASGGSVSYEQYF
TRBV20-1	.	TRBJ1-1	TRBD1	TGCAGTGCGTTACCACAGGGGGAAAGAGCTTTCTTT	CSALPQGERAFF
TRBV10-3	many	TRBJ2-7	TRBD1	TGTGCCATCAGTATTACAGGGGAAGGAATCTACGAGCAGTACTTC	CAISITGEGIYEQYF
TRBV5-5	many	TRBJ2-7	.	TGTGCCAGCAGTCACACTTTGGACGAGCAGTACTTC	CASSHTLDEQYF
TRBV20-1	many	TRBJ1-2	.	TGCAGTGCTAGAGACAGGGCGGGGTACACCTTC	CSARDRAGYTF
TRBV5-1	few	TRBJ2-4	TRBD1	TGCGCCAGCAGCTCCGAGACAGGGAACATTCAGTACTTC	CASSSETGNIQYF
TRBV4-1	.	TRBJ1-2	.	TGCGCCAGCAGCCAGGTGCATTATGGCTACACCTTC	CASSQVHYGYTF
TRBV9	few	TRBJ1-1	.	TGTGCCAGCAGCCTAGGGAGGGACGGGAACACTGAAGCTTTCTTT	CASSLGRDGNTEAFF